The present entry profiles one T cell receptor (beta chain) with its context. The antigen remains unidentified. TCRdb ran MiXCR on the 5' RACE reads and lists one entry per CDR3 protein. This table has hundreds of thousands of distinct CDR3 sequences, approximately 18% appearing once. The sample originates from a study of T-cell memory formation after mild COVID-19. In germline, CDR1 is MDHEN, CDR2 SYDVKM. V lost 6 bases, J lost 7 bases, and 7 bases stayed unmatched. This CDR3 has 14 amino acids. Regarding the study as a whole: Clonal second-wave expansions that peaked on day 37 had unconfirmed SARS-CoV-2 specificity. CD4/CD8 balance characterized clones contracting day 15 to 85, and CD4+ skew characterized later expanders. Certain responding clones were present in pre-infection memory, suggesting participation of cross-reactive memory.

Sequenced sample: PBMCs or a T cell subset sorted from them (not recorded which). The TCR was taken from a man aged 18 to 30 who had mild COVID-19 (a few samples of this study predate the infection). Cell type and time point are not known. The chain recombines TRBV28 with TRBJ1-3; 9 bases are shared with TRBD1. CDR3 sequence reads: CASSPDRGLNTIYF. As DNA, the CDR3 is TGTGCCAGCAGCCCGGACAGGGGACTGAACACCATATATTTT.